The sample holds a few counts of the clone carrying this T cell receptor (beta chain). The data stem from a study of blood T cells in healthy people across ages. Sample-barcoded 5' priming and a J-beta primer mix drove a second PCR of roughly 6 to 12 cycles. A single record per CDR3 protein comes from TCRdb applying MiXCR to the 5' RACE reads. The table records about 1.5 million distinct CDR3 sequences, roughly 43% of them present only once. The specimen sequenced was blood. The receptor's source is a woman between 18 and 29 years old in good health.

Here the CDR3 reads CASSLAPGTGGNEQFF. CDR3 nucleotides: TGTGCCAGCAGCTTAGCCCCGGGAACAGGGGGCAATGAGCAGTTCTTC. The genes are TRBV13 and TRBJ2-1; 8 bases match TRBD1. After removal of 1 base from V and 6 bases from J, the junction contained 8 bases not matched to a gene. CDR1 and CDR2 from the germline V gene are PRHDT and FYEKMQ (reference sequence). The CDR3 has 16 amino acids.